This T cell receptor (beta chain) appears in the sequencing data of a study of blood T cell repertoires in COVID-19 (dated by TCRdb to 2018 to 2021). Study-wide context: Collaborator samples came from the United States, Italy and Spain and covered acute and convalescent phases of COVID-19. The prospective study material was composed of cDNA or gDNA derived from T cells, B-cell-depleted T cells, or PBMCs. Sample metadata almost always included a de-identified subject ID, COVID-19 status, age in years and sex. The samples were drawn from two sources: the first 160 participants of the ongoing ImmuneRACE study, and fewer than 1,500 subjects contributed by 6 global collaborators. Deeply sampled blood TCRbeta repertoires from subjects exposed to, actively infected with, or recovered from COVID-19 were included in the dataset. A freely available public database, intended as a resource for researchers studying the immune response to SARS-CoV-2, is where the repertoires were released. Where HLA class I and class II types were available, the types were taken from metadata supplied by the sample provider, not from assay-based typing.

Study-wide findings and limitations: Clinical and demographic metadata were provided uncurated, with the amount varying by source and participant.

This clone was seen a handful of times. What this receptor recognizes is not known. No base qualities exist here, and no much larger clone lies one base off it. The CDR3 runs 16 amino acids, cysteine and phenylalanine included. Only the CDR3 region is kept as DNA, spanning 48 bases read in frame from base 1. In the germline V gene (reference sequence), CDR1 corresponds to SSHAT and CDR2 to FNYEAQ. Trimming removed 1 base from V and 4 bases from J; the gene matches leave 8 bases unexplained. The collaborating institutions used their own protocols to collect whole blood in K2EDTA tubes. For TCRbeta analysis, collaborators shipped samples in one of three forms: frozen whole blood, isolated PBMCs, or DNA extracted from either of those sample types. TCRbeta CDR3 regions were amplified from genomic DNA by means of the immunoSEQ Assay, a bias-controlled multiplex PCR. The authors processed their data as follows. The number of nucleated cells in each sample was estimated from the amplification of reference gene primers within the assay. Sequence reads were collapsed and filtered to measure the absolute abundance of every unique TCRbeta CDR3 rearrangement. For each sample, productive Simpson clonality was calculated by taking the square root of Simpson's diversity index across productive rearrangements. The source is immuneACCESS, and TCRdb retained only in-frame sequences with V and J called. Part of the clones is not carried over; for the studies checked, unresolved V genes explain less than half of this, and the remainder is unexplained. V, J and clone size reflect that table, while D and trimming were determined from the DNA. Recorded for this sample are more than 300,000 clones; over 70% of them occurred a single time. The top ten clones comprise roughly 1.1% of the sample.

The TCR was taken from a woman between 45 and 60 years old with acute or convalescent COVID-19. The specimen sequenced was peripheral blood. This receptor chain uses TRBV7-7 and TRBJ1-2; TRBD1 matches 8 bases in the middle. The CDR3 reads CASSLGCRGPPYGYTF. The DNA is as follows: TGTGCCAGCAGCTTAGGTTGCAGGGGGCCACCCTATGGCTACACCTTC.